This TCR beta chain was captured by sequencing in a study of blood T cell repertoires in COVID-19 (dated by TCRdb to the early 2020s). Concerning the study at large: Samples covering the acute and convalescent phases of COVID-19 were provided by collaborators in the United States, Italy and Spain. The sample metadata nearly always contained a de-identified subject ID, COVID-19 status, age in years and sex. The dataset comprised deeply sampled blood TCRbeta repertoires from subjects exposed to, actively infected with, or recovered from COVID-19. Samples came from the ongoing ImmuneRACE study (first 160 participants) plus 1,254 subjects from 6 global collaborators. The repertoires were released in a freely available public database meant as a resource for research on the immune response to SARS-CoV-2. HLA class I and class II types, where available, came from metadata supplied by the sample provider rather than from assay-based typing. The prospective study material was composed of cDNA or gDNA derived from T cells, B-cell-depleted T cells, or PBMCs. The paper as a whole reports these results and caveats: The amount of clinical and demographic metadata varied by source and participant and was provided uncurated.

Regarding this clone: Its target antigen remains unknown. There are no base qualities to consult, and no much larger clone falls within one base.

One collaborating source in Seattle enrolled patients while the patients were actively infected and followed the patients over time throughout the course of disease. The collaborating institutions used their own protocols to collect whole blood in K2EDTA tubes. Collaborator samples were shipped for TCRbeta analysis as frozen whole blood, isolated PBMCs, or DNA extracted from either sample type. The immunoSEQ Assay, a bias-controlled multiplex PCR, was used to amplify TCRbeta CDR3 regions from genomic DNA. The authors processed their data as follows. Nucleated cell counts per sample were estimated from amplification of reference gene primers within the assay. To quantify the absolute abundance of each unique TCRbeta CDR3 rearrangement, sequence reads were collapsed and filtered. For each sample, productive Simpson clonality was calculated as the square root of Simpson's diversity index over productive rearrangements. TCRdb provides this immuneACCESS table in a form limited to in-frame rearrangements. Some clones are lacking; in checked studies, under half of them reflect an unresolved V gene, and why the rest are absent is not known. V and J calls and clone size are those listed in that table; D and trimming were worked out from the DNA. For this sample the table gives about 530,000 clones, of which about 89% were detected only once. The ten biggest clones cover roughly 8% of the sample.

Germline trimming amounts to 5 bases on V and 0 bases on J, with 7 as the count of junction bases outside the gene matches. The germline V gene (reference sequence) provides CDR1 LNHDA and CDR2 SQIVND. Reading from cysteine to phenylalanine, the CDR3 counts 16 amino acids. Just CDR3 DNA is preserved here, 48 bases in frame from base 1. This receptor was identified in a woman between 45 and 65 years old with COVID-19, enrolled during active disease. The V gene is TRBV19 and the J gene is TRBJ2-1; the junction holds 7 bases that match TRBD2. The material sequenced was peripheral blood. The CDR3 protein: CASSSTAGSSYNEQFF. The bases read TGTGCCAGTAGTTCAACAGCGGGGTCCTCCTACAATGAGCAGTTCTTC.